This TCR beta chain is from a study of CD8 T cells in ankylosing spondylitis. The germline CDR1 and CDR2 sequences are SGHRS and YFSETQ. Trimming shortened V by 5 bases and J by 12 bases, and 20 bases separated the two germline ends. The CDR3 sequence is 13 residues long. This clonotype was recorded a few times. Antigen unknown. TCRdb re-called the 5' RACE reads through MiXCR, storing one row per CDR3 protein. The sample gives approximately 150,000 distinct CDR3 sequences, about 15% of which show up once; approximately 30% is in the top ten. Study findings and constraints: A TCR beta motif of roughly 8 highly homologous variants seemed to mark ankylosing spondylitis blood.

The chain couples TRBV5-1 to TRBJ1-2; possible D gene TRBD1, 5 bases. The clonotype comes from a male donor with ankylosing spondylitis. The specimen sequenced was blood, either unsorted or a sorted T cell fraction (not recorded which). The CDR3 DNA follows: TGCGCCAGCAGAGGGGTCGGAACAGTCCGTGACACCTTC. Amino acids: CASRGVGTVRDTF.